The 11 T cell receptor beta chains below all came from one sample that was sequenced in a study of T-cell memory formation after mild COVID-19. TCRdb fed the 5' RACE reads into MiXCR, producing one record per CDR3 protein. The data hold around 510,000 distinct CDR3 sequences, with about 20% observed a single time. Sequenced material: PBMCs or a T cell subset sorted from them (not recorded which). The receptors derive from an adult woman who had mild COVID-19 (a few samples of this study predate the infection). Cell type and time point are not known.

This clonotype has just a few counts. This chain uses TRBV4-1 with TRBJ2-4, with D possibly TRBD1 on 6 matching bases. Germline CDR1 MGHRA, CDR2 YSYEKL. Trimming pared 0 bases from V and 0 bases from J, leaving 18 bases between. The CDR3 totals 19 residues. The CDR3, as DNA: TGCGCCAGCAGCCAAGATACGGACGGGACACCTCTAGCCAAAAACATTCAGTACTTC. Amino acids: CASSQDTDGTPLAKNIQYF.

This clonotype was seen more than once but under ten times. The genes are TRBV7-2 and TRBJ1-1; D is undetermined. The germline CDR1 and CDR2 sequences are SGHTA and FQGNSA. V was pared by 5 bases and J by 1 base, with 14 bases between. The CDR3 extends over 15 amino acids. In DNA, the CDR3 is TGTGCCAGCAGCCCCTTACCGGGAGGGAACACTGAAGCTTTCTTT. Amino acids: CASSPLPGGNTEAFF.

The V call is TRBV3-1, the J call TRBJ1-1; D ambiguous. CDR1 and CDR2 (germline): LGHDT, YNNKEL (reference sequence). The CDR3 totals 16 residues. Trimming took 2 bases from V and 4 from J, leaving 17 bases between them. Here the CDR3 DNA reads TGTGCCAGCAGCCAACAACCCTGGGGAGGAGGCACTGAAGCTTTCTTT. It codes for CASSQQPWGGGTEAFF.

Only a few counts were recorded for this clonotype. CDR3 loop: CASRPGGYTYEQYF. As DNA, the CDR3 is TGTGCCAGCAGACCAGGGGGCTACACCTACGAGCAGTACTTC. The chain has TRBV7-8 and TRBJ2-7; the match to TRBD1 covers 8 bases. The CDR3 covers 14 residues. The J segment lost 2 bases and the V segment lost 6 bases, leaving 6 bases of the junction unmatched. Germline loops: CDR1 SGHVS, CDR2 FQNEAQ. Variable domain in full (rest from reference TRBV7-8 and TRBJ2-7): GAGVSQSPRYKVAKRGQDVALRCDPISGHVSLFWYQQALGQGPEFLTYFQNEAQLDKSGLPSDRFFAERPEGSVSTLKIQRTQQEDSAVYLCASRPGGYTYEQYFGPGTRLTVT.

The table lists this clonotype with a few counts. The V call is TRBV5-1, the J call TRBJ1-3; D unresolved. Trimming took 0 bases from V and 0 from J, leaving 7 bases between them. CDR1 and CDR2 from the germline V gene are SGHRS and YFSETQ. The length of the CDR3 is 15 residues. The CDR3 region is CASSLGSGSGNTIYF. The CDR3 DNA sequence: TGCGCCAGCAGCTTGGGGTCCGGCTCTGGAAACACCATATATTTT.

This clonotype was seen repeatedly, ten times or more. This rearrangement joins TRBV5-1 to TRBJ2-1; D is unresolved. This CDR3 region has 15 residues. The germline V gene encodes CDR1 SGHRS and CDR2 YFSETQ. Trimming cost V 0 bases and J 3 bases, with 10 bases left between them. DNA for the CDR3: TGCGCCAGCAGCTTGGCCAGTACCCTCTACAATGAGCAGTTCTTC. Its translation is CASSLASTLYNEQFF.

This chain connects TRBV5-4 to TRBJ2-7; 13 nucleotides line up with TRBD2. Per germline, CDR1 SGHNT and CDR2 YYREEE (reference sequence). This CDR3 has 17 amino acids. V lost 0 bases, J lost 3 bases, and 6 bases stayed unmatched. CDR3 protein: CASSLGPTSGGVYEQYF. The CDR3 DNA follows: TGTGCCAGCAGCTTGGGACCTACTAGCGGGGGGGTCTACGAGCAGTACTTC.

This chain connects TRBV4-3 to TRBJ2-2; TRBD2 matches 8 bases. CDR3 length: 15 residues. Trimming at V came to 4 bases and at J to 4 bases, leaving 5 bases not matched to a gene. From germline, CDR1 is LGHNA and CDR2 YSLEER. CDR3 in DNA: TGCGCCAGCAGCCCGGGACTAGTTAGCACCGGGGAGCTGTTTTTT. Protein product: CASSPGLVSTGELFF.

This clonotype was seen a few times. The J gene is TRBJ2-2, the V gene TRBV5-1, with D hard to call. The V gene lost 1 base and the J gene lost 3 bases, with 4 bases spanning the gap. Per germline, CDR1 SGHRS and CDR2 YFSETQ. CDR3 size: 13 residues. The CDR3 nucleotides read TGCGCCAGCAGCTTGTTGTACACCGGGGAGCTGTTTTTT. Amino acids: CASSLLYTGELFF.

In DNA, the CDR3 is TGTGCCATCAGTGAGGGGGGGACGCTCGAGCAGTTCTTC. Encoded protein: CAISEGGTLEQFF. The chain links TRBV10-3 to TRBJ2-1; a weak D match, TRBD2 (6 bases). There are 13 residues in the CDR3. Germline CDR1 is ENHRY and CDR2 is SYGVKD. V was trimmed by 2 bases and J by 10 bases, leaving 12 bases between them.

The chain recombines TRBV7-9 with TRBJ2-6; D ambiguous. Per the germline V gene, CDR1 is SEHNR and CDR2 is FQNEAQ (reference sequence). Between the trimmed V and J ends, which lost 5 bases and 0 bases, there was a span of 11 bases. The CDR3 is 16 residues long. CDR3 DNA: TGTGCCAGCAGCCTCGTCGGGTTCTCTGGGGCCAACGTCCTGACTTTC. This encodes CASSLVGFSGANVLTF.